This T cell receptor (beta chain) was retrieved from a study of T-cell memory formation after mild COVID-19. The study's findings and limits: There was a balanced CD4/CD8 profile in clones contracting day 15 to 85, and later expanders leaned CD4+.

The germline gives CDR1 SGDLS, CDR2 YYNGEE. The CDR3 has 14 amino acids. V was clipped by 0 bases and J by 4 bases, with 9 bases between them. This clonotype was detected a few times. Its antigen is currently unknown. TCRdb processed the 5' RACE reads anew with MiXCR; each CDR3 protein has one entry. The sample comprises almost 350,000 distinct CDR3 sequences, roughly 19% of which are singletons, and around 20% rests with the top ten. This clonotype originated in a man between 18 and 35 years old who had mild COVID-19 (a few samples of this study predate the infection). Cell type and time point are not known. This chain connects TRBV9 to TRBJ2-3, with a possible D match to TRBD1 (6 bases). Sequenced sample: PBMCs or a T cell subset sorted from them (not recorded which). The CDR3 region is CASSVGDTADTQYF. In DNA, the CDR3 is TGTGCCAGCAGCGTAGGGGACACAGCAGATACGCAGTATTTT.